This TCR beta chain originates from a study of T-cell memory formation after mild COVID-19. The wider study: Largely, TCR clusters stayed within a single donor.

Whole-study results and caveats: Contracting CD4+ clones were located mainly in CM and EM, and CD8+ clones in EMRA.

TCRdb ran MiXCR on the 5' RACE reads and lists one entry per CDR3 protein. The repertoire holds 150,000 to 200,000 distinct CDR3 sequences, roughly 14% seen once, with 13% to 15% in the top ten. Remarks on this clonotype: The antigen remains undetermined.

The CDR3 spans 14 residues. V was pared by 0 bases and J by 4 bases, with 6 bases between. Germline CDR1 reads MGHRA; CDR2 reads YSYEKL. The receptor was isolated from an adult woman who had mild COVID-19 (a few samples of this study predate the infection). Cell type and time point are not known. The sample comprised PBMCs or a T cell subset sorted from them (not recorded which). This chain links TRBV4-1 with TRBJ2-2; maybe TRBD2 (5 bases). The CDR3 reads CASSQEGVTGELFF. In nucleotides, the CDR3 is TGCGCCAGCAGCCAAGAGGGAGTCACCGGGGAGCTGTTTTTT.